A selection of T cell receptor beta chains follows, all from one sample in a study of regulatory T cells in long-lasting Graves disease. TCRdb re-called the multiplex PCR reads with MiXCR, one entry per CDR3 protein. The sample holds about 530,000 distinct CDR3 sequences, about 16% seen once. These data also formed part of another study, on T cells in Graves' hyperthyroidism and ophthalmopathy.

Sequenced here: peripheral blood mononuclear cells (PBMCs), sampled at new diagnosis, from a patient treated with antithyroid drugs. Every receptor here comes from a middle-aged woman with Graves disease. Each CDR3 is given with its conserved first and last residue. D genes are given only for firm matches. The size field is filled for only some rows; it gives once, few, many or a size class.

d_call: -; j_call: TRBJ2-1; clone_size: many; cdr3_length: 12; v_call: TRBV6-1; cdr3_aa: CASSEGGYEQFF; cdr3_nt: TGTGCCAGCAGTGAAGGAGGCTATGAGCAGTTCTTC
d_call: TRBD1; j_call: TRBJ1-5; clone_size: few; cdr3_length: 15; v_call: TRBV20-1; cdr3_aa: CSALPGQGFNQPQHF; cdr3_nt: TGCAGTGCCCTGCCCGGACAGGGGTTCAATCAGCCCCAGCATTTT
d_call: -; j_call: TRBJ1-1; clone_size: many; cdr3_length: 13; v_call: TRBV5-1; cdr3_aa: CASSLAVRDEAFF; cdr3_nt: TGCGCCAGCAGCTTGGCCGTCAGGGATGAAGCTTTCTTT
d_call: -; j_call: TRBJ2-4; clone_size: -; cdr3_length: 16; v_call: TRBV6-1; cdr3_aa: CASAQERGRGENIQYF; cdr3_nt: TGTGCCAGCGCTCAAGAACGGGGGAGAGGGGAAAACATTCAGTACTTC
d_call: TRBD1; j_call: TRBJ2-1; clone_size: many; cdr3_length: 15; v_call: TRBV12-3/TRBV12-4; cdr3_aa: CASRPRQGDPNEQFF; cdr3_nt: TGTGCCAGCAGACCCCGACAGGGGGATCCGAATGAGCAGTTCTTC
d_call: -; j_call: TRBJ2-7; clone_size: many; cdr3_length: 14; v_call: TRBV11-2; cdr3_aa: CASSLAGQVYEQYF; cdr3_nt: TGTGCCAGCAGCTTAGCCGGTCAGGTATACGAGCAGTACTTC
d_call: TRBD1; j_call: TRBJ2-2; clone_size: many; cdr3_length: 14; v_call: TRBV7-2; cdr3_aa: CARRGQGNTGELFF; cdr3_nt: TGTGCCAGGAGGGGACAGGGGAACACCGGGGAGCTGTTTTTT
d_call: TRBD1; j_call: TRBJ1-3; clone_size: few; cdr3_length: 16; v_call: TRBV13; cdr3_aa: CASSGGTAASGNTIYF; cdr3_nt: TGTGCCAGCAGCGGTGGGACAGCCGCCTCTGGAAACACCATATATTTT
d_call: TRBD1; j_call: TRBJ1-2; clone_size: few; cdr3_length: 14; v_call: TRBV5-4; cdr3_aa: CASSQGAENYGYTF; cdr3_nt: TGTGCCAGCAGTCAGGGGGCGGAGAACTATGGCTACACCTTC
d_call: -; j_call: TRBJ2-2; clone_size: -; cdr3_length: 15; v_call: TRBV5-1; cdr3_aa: CASAPLSTNTGELFF; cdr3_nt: TGCGCCAGCGCCCCCCTATCTACGAACACCGGGGAGCTGTTTTTT
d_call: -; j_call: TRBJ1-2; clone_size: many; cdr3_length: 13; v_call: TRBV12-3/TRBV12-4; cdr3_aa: CASSLRRGGGYTF; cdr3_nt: TGTGCCAGCAGTTTAAGGCGGGGTGGGGGCTACACCTTC
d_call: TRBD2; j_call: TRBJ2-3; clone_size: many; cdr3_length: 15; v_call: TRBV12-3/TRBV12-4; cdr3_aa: CASRRTRSPADTQYF; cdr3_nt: TGTGCCAGCAGGAGGACTAGATCCCCAGCAGATACGCAGTATTTT
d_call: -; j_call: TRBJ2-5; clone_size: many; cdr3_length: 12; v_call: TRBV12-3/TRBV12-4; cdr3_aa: CASSPQGQTQYF; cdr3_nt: TGTGCCAGCAGTCCCCAGGGACAGACCCAGTACTTC
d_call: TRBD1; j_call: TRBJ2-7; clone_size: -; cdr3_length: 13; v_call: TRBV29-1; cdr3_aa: CSAGQGISYEQYF; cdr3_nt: TGCAGCGCCGGACAGGGGATCTCCTACGAGCAGTACTTC
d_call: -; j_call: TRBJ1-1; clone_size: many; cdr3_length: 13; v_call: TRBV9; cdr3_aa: CASSVAMNTEAFF; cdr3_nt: TGTGCCAGCAGCGTAGCCATGAACACTGAAGCTTTCTTT
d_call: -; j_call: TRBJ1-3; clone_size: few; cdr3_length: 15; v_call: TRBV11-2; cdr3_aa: CASSFETGRGNTIYF; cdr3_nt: TGTGCCAGCAGCTTCGAAACCGGCAGGGGAAACACCATATATTTT
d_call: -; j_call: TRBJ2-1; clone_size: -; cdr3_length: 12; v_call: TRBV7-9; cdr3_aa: CASSHGAYEQFF; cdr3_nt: TGTGCCAGCAGCCACGGGGCCTATGAGCAGTTCTTC
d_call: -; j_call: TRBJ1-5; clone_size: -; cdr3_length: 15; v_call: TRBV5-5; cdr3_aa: CASSTQGQSNQPQHF; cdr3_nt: TGTGCCAGCAGTACCCAGGGGCAGAGCAATCAGCCCCAGCATTTT
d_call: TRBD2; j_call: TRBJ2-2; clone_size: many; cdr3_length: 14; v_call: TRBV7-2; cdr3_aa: CASSTRGDTGELFF; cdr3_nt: TGTGCCAGCAGCACGCGGGGGGACACCGGGGAGCTGTTTTTT
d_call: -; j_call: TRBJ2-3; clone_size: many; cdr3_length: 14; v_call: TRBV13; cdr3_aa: CASSTKGPGETQYF; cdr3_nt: TGTGCCAGCAGCACTAAGGGCCCCGGTGAGACGCAGTATTTT
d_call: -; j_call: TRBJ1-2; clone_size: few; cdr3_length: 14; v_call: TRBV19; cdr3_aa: CASSRGPLNYGYTF; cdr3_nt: TGTGCCAGTAGTAGGGGGCCCCTTAACTATGGCTACACCTTC
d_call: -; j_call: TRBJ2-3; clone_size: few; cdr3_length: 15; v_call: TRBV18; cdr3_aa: CASSTGSRYTDTQYF; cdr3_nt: TGTGCCAGCTCAACCGGCTCCAGGTACACAGATACGCAGTATTTT
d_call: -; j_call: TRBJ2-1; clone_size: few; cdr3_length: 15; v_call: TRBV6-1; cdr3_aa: CASSPRTLLGNEQFF; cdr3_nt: TGTGCCAGCAGCCCACGGACTCTCCTCGGCAATGAGCAGTTCTTC
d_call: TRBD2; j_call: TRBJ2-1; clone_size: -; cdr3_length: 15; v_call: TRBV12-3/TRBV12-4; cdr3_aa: CASDPGTSGVNEQFF; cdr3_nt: TGTGCCAGCGACCCTGGGACTAGCGGGGTAAATGAGCAGTTCTTC
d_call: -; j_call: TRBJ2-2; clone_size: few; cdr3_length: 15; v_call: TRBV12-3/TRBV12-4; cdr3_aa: CASSLGGPMTGELFF; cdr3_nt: TGTGCCAGCAGTTTAGGGGGCCCGATGACCGGGGAGCTGTTTTTT
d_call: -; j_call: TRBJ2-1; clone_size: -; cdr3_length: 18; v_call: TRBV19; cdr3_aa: CASSIRALDDSSYNEQFF; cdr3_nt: TGTGCCAGTAGTATACGGGCTCTGGACGATAGCTCCTACAATGAGCAGTTCTTC
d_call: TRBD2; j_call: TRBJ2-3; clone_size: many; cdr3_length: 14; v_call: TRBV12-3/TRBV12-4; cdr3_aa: CASNRLAGGETQYF; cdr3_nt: TGTGCCAGCAACCGACTAGCGGGGGGGGAAACGCAGTATTTT
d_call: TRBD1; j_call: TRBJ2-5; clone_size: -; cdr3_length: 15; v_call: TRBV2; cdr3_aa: CASPPGQGAGETQYF; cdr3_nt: TGTGCCAGCCCCCCGGGACAGGGGGCAGGGGAGACCCAGTACTTC
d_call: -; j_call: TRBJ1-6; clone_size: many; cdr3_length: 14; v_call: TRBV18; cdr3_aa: CASSPLRENSPLHF; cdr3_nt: TGTGCCAGCTCACCACTCAGGGAGAATTCACCCCTCCACTTT
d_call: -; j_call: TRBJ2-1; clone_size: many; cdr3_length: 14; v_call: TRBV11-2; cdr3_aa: CASSQESGSNEQFF; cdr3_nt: TGTGCCAGCAGCCAGGAGTCGGGGAGTAATGAGCAGTTCTTC
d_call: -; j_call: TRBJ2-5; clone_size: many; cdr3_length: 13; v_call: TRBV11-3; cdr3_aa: CASSSRQRETQYF; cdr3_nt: TGTGCCAGCAGCTCCCGACAGAGAGAGACCCAGTACTTC
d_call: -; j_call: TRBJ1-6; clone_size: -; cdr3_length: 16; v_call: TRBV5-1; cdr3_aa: CASSLDRGTAHSPLHF; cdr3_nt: TGCGCCAGCAGCTTGGATAGAGGGACTGCCCATTCACCCCTCCACTTT
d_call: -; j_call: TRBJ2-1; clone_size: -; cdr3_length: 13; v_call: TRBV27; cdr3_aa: CASSVREGYEQFF; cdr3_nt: TGTGCCAGCAGTGTCAGAGAAGGGTATGAGCAGTTCTTC
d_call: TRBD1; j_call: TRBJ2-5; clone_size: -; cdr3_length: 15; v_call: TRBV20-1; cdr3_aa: CSARDPQGAGETQYF; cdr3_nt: TGCAGTGCTAGAGATCCACAGGGGGCGGGGGAGACCCAGTACTTC
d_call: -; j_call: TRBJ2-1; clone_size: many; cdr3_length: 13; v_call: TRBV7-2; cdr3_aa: CASSLTHDNEQFF; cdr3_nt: TGTGCCAGCAGCTTGACGCACGACAATGAGCAGTTCTTC
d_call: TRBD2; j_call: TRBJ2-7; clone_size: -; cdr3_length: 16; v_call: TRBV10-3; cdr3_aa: CAISDAARGGRYEQYF; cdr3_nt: TGTGCCATCAGTGATGCGGCACGGGGGGGGCGCTACGAGCAGTACTTC
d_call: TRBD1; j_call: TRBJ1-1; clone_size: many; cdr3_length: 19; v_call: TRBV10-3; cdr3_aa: CAISAFGGGTGAGDTEAFF; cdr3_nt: TGTGCCATCAGCGCCTTTGGGGGGGGGACAGGGGCCGGGGACACTGAAGCTTTCTTT
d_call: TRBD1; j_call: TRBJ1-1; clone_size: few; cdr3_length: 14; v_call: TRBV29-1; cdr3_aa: CSGRQGNLNTEAFF; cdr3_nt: TGCAGCGGCAGACAGGGGAACTTGAACACTGAAGCTTTCTTT
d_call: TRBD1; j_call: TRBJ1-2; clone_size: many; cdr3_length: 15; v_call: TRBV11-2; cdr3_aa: CASSPRQRGHYGYTF; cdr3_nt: TGTGCCAGCAGCCCGCGACAGAGGGGGCACTATGGCTACACCTTC
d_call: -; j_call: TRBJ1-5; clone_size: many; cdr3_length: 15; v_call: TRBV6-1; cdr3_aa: CASSPSAQVSQPQHF; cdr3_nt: TGTGCCAGCAGTCCGTCGGCCCAGGTTAGTCAGCCCCAGCATTTT
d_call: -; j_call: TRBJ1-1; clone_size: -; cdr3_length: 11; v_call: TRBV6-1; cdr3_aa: CASRIDREAFF; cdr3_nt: TGTGCCAGCAGAATCGACCGTGAAGCTTTCTTT
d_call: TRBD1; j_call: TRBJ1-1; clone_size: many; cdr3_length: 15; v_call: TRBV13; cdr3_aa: CASTTGGPMNTEAFF; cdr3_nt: TGTGCCAGCACCACAGGGGGACCTATGAACACTGAAGCTTTCTTT
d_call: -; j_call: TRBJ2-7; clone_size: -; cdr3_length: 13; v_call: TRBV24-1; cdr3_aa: CATSDPLGWEQYF; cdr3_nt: TGTGCCACCAGTGACCCCCTAGGGTGGGAGCAGTACTTC
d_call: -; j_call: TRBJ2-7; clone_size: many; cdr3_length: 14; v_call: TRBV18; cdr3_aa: CASSPDINSYEQYF; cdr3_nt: TGTGCCAGCTCACCCGATATTAACTCCTACGAGCAGTACTTC
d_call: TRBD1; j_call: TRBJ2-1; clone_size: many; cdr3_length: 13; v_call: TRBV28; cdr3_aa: CASSWDREAEQFF; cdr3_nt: TGTGCCAGCAGCTGGGACAGGGAAGCTGAGCAGTTCTTC
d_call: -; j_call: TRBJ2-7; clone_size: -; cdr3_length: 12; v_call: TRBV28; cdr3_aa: CAGSLSRYEQYF; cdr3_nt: TGTGCCGGCAGTTTATCTCGCTACGAGCAGTACTTC